The 16 T cell receptor beta chains below all came from one sample that was sequenced in a study of CD4 and CD8 cells across lung adenocarcinoma regions. TCRdb itself ran the PCR reads through MiXCR, one entry per CDR3 protein. The sample holds about 3,500 distinct CDR3 sequences, 64% seen once. The sequencing input was CD4+ T cells from the margin of a lung tumor. The receptors were sampled from a female donor with lung adenocarcinoma. The CD4 and CD8 labels of this study may be unreliable.

In its sample, this clonotype was seen once. This sequence joins TRBV4-1 and TRBJ2-1; 9 bases match TRBD2. Per the germline V gene, CDR1 is MGHRA and CDR2 is YSYEKL. Losses at the gene ends were 0 bases for V and 1 base for J; bases not matched to a gene: 4. The CDR3 covers 17 residues. CDR3 sequence reads: CASSQEPGLASYNEQFF. CDR3 nucleotide sequence: TGCGCCAGCAGCCAAGAACCAGGACTAGCGTCCTACAATGAGCAGTTCTTC.

The chain combines TRBV29-1 with TRBJ2-1; 9 bases map to TRBD1. The J call is uncertain, as TRBJ2-5 better fits the DNA end. CDR1 is SQVTM, CDR2 ANQGSEA, per germline. This CDR3 comprises 13 residues. CDR3 protein: CSTLGQGGETQYF. The CDR3 DNA is TGCAGTACTCTGGGACAGGGAGGAGAGACCCAGTACTTC.

The chain is built from TRBV10-1 and TRBJ2-1; 12 nucleotides match TRBD2. In germline, CDR1 is WNHNN, CDR2 SYGVQD (reference sequence). This CDR3 has 14 amino acids. V was pared by 4 bases and J by 12 bases, with 7 bases of the junction left unmatched. The CDR3 DNA is TGCGCCAGCAGTGTAGGACTAGCGGGAACTGGGCAGTTCTTC. Encoded protein: CASSVGLAGTGQFF.

The gene calls are TRBV6-1 and TRBJ2-1; 9 nucleotides align to TRBD1. Near its end, the DNA agrees better with TRBJ2-5, so the J call may be wrong. CDR3 size: 18 residues. The germline gives CDR1 MNHNS, CDR2 SASEGT. The CDR3 spells CASSRSPTGQGGSETQYF. Here the CDR3 DNA reads TGTGCCAGCAGTCGATCACCTACGGGACAGGGTGGTTCGGAGACCCAGTACTTC.

This clonotype was observed a few times. V gene TRBV7-8 combines with J gene TRBJ2-5, with 9 bases aligning to TRBD1. The end of the DNA fits TRBJ2-7 better, so the J call may be wrong. Germline CDR1 and CDR2: SGHVS and FQNEAQ. The CDR3 contains 15 residues. CDR3: CASSSGTGRMGEQYF. The CDR3 nucleotides read TGTGCCAGCAGTTCCGGGACAGGGAGGATGGGCGAGCAGTACTTC.

This chain connects TRBV7-3 to TRBJ2-3; D is perhaps TRBD1 (5 bases). Looked up from germline, CDR1 is SGHTA and CDR2 is FQGTGA. This CDR3 contains 14 residues. Trimming took 2 bases from V and 2 from J, leaving 8 bases between them. CDR3 sequence: CASSLRQSTDTQYF. CDR3 in DNA: TGTGCCAGCAGCTTACGACAGTCCACAGATACGCAGTATTTT.

This chain links TRBV11-3 with TRBJ1-3; D is unresolved. Trimming cost V 5 bases and J 4 bases, with 9 bases left between them. Germline CDR1 and CDR2: SGHNT and YENEEA. This CDR3 contains 13 residues. CDR3 sequence reads: CASSTGSGNTIYF. As DNA, the CDR3 is TGTGCCAGCAGCACCGGTTCCGGAAACACCATATATTTT.

V is TRBV6-1 and J is TRBJ2-4; either TRBD1 or TRBD2 may fit D (5 bases each). The CDR3 is 14 residues long. Germline V gene lookup returns CDR1 MNHNS and CDR2 SASEGT. Trimming removed 5 bases at V and 3 bases at J, with 11 bases between. The CDR3 loop reads CASSRWDHKNIQYF. The CDR3 nucleotides are TGTGCCAGCAGTCGATGGGACCACAAAAACATTCAGTACTTC.

The chain uses TRBV7-2 and TRBJ2-3; D could derive from TRBD1 or TRBD2 (6 bases each). V shed 2 bases and J shed 3 bases, with 9 bases lying between them. The CDR3 extends over 14 amino acids. Germline lookup yields CDR1 SGHTA and CDR2 FQGNSA. The CDR3 coding sequence is TGTGCCAGCAGCTTAAGGGGGGTAACAGATACGCAGTATTTT. Translated, it gives CASSLRGVTDTQYF. The full variable domain, with the rest looked up from reference TRBV7-2 and TRBJ2-3, is GAGVSQSPSNKVTEKGKDVELRCDPISGHTALYWYRQSLGQGLEFLIYFQGNSAPDKSGLPSDRFSAERTGGSVSTLTIQRTQQEDSAVYLCASSLRGVTDTQYFGPGTRLTVL.

The V gene is TRBV7-3, the J gene TRBJ2-6; TRBD2 agrees at 8 bases. This CDR3 region has 18 residues. V lost 5 bases to trimming and J lost 4 bases; unmatched junction nucleotides: 13. Germline CDR1 is SGHTA and CDR2 is FQGTGA. CDR3 region: CASSPHGGRSTGANVLTF. CDR3 bases: TGTGCCAGCAGCCCCCACGGCGGGAGGTCTACCGGGGCCAACGTCCTGACTTTC.

This sequence joins TRBV27 and TRBJ2-3, with D tentatively TRBD1 (5 bases). Trimming pared 6 bases from V and 4 bases from J, leaving 11 bases between. The CDR3 totals 13 residues. Per germline, CDR1 MNHEY and CDR2 SMNVEV (reference sequence). DNA of the CDR3: TGTGCCAGCAGGTCTCAGGGATCAGATACGCAGTATTTT. Amino acid sequence: CASRSQGSDTQYF.

The gene calls are TRBV14 and TRBJ2-2; D possibly uses TRBD1 or TRBD2 (5 bases each). The germline CDR1 and CDR2 sequences are SGHDN and FVKESK. Trimming removed 4 bases at V and 2 bases at J, with 11 bases between. The CDR3 spans 15 residues. CDR3 nucleotide sequence: TGTGCCAGCAGCCTTGGGACCCATAACACCGGGGAGCTGTTTTTT. Its protein is CASSLGTHNTGELFF.

The chain joins TRBV6-1 to TRBJ2-5; D is perhaps TRBD1 (6 bases). V lost 2 bases to trimming and J lost 1 base, with 11 bases between them. Germline V CDR1 and CDR2: MNHNS, SASEGT. CDR3 length: 15 residues. The CDR3 reads CASSEMAGAQETQYF. CDR3 nucleotides: TGTGCCAGCAGTGAAATGGCAGGGGCCCAAGAGACCCAGTACTTC.

The rearrangement links TRBV12-3 or TRBV12-4 to TRBJ2-3; 10 positions agree with TRBD2. This CDR3 has 13 amino acids. The trim removed 7 bases at V and 6 bases at J, leaving 4 bases unmatched. In nucleotides, the CDR3 is TGTGCCAGCACCGAGACTAGCGGGGATACGCAGTATTTT. This sequence encodes CASTETSGDTQYF.

The chain employs TRBV12-3 or TRBV12-4 and TRBJ1-1; 9 bases are a match to TRBD1. V shed 3 bases and J 5 bases; nucleotides not matched to a gene: 4. This CDR3 comprises 14 residues. CDR3: CASSLGQGVTEAFF. For the CDR3, the DNA is TGTGCCAGCAGTTTGGGACAGGGAGTTACTGAAGCTTTCTTT.

The chain links TRBV7-9 to TRBJ1-4; a weak D match, TRBD1 (6 bases). This CDR3 is 14 amino acids long. Germline V lookup: CDR1 SEHNR, CDR2 FQNEAQ (reference sequence). Trimming shortened V by 0 bases and J by 8 bases, and 10 bases separated the two germline ends. CDR3 sequence reads: CASSLAGQNEKLFF. In DNA form, the CDR3 reads TGTGCCAGCAGCTTAGCGGGACAAAACGAAAAACTGTTTTTT.